This TCR beta chain stems from a study of tumor and adjacent non-tumor tissue in lung cancer (dated by TCRdb to between 2018 and 2020). Looking at the study overall: Of the cohort, 11 to 12 patients had adenocarcinoma, 2 had squamous cell carcinoma and 1 had small cell lung cancer. TCRbeta CDR3 sequencing was performed on fewer than 35 paired specimens, with one tumor sample and one normal lung sample collected per patient. Sequencing generated a total of about 130,000,000 productive TCRbeta reads, averaging roughly 3.9 million reads per sample. The study compared bulk TCRbeta repertoires from lung tumor tissue and matched distant non-tumor lung tissue of some 15 lung cancer patients. The 15 or so patients were aged roughly 30 to 85 years, included about ten men and 5 women, and had TNM stage I to III disease. Results and caveats for the whole study, not just this receptor: In normal lung, the top 100 clones accounted for a significantly larger cumulative share of the repertoire than in tumor tissue. With only approximately 15 patients in the cohort, the authors noted that larger samples and more detailed clinical data are needed. Peripheral blood was not sequenced, so blood TCRbeta repertoires in these lung cancer patients were not examined. Tumor tissue showed significantly greater TCR diversity (inverse Simpson) than normal lung tissue (about 410 vs 180, P = 0.0075, Mann-Whitney U test). Younger patients had significantly higher TCR diversity, and higher tumor TCR diversity was associated with shorter overall and disease-free survival. Neither the sequencing platform nor unique molecular identifiers are mentioned in the methods.

Inclusive of the bounding cysteine and phenylalanine, the CDR3 is 14 residues long. CDR3 DNA only is kept here, 42 bases in frame from base 1. CDR1 MGHRA and CDR2 YSYEKL are derived from the germline V gene. Libraries came from multiplex PCR. Reads for this sample came from an Illumina HiSeq 2500. Following protocols modified from ARM-PCR, the researchers constructed TCRbeta libraries through three rounds of nested PCR with primers (Table S4). Before sequencing, PCR products of 200-500 bp were excised from the gel and purified with the QIAquick gel extraction kit. As for how the authors treated the data: Reads were cleaned with Trimmomatic, merged with FLASH into complete CDR3 sequences, and assigned to V(D)J germline segments with MiTCR. Clonal diversity was calculated as the inverse Simpson's index using VDJtools. Productive reads were defined as in-frame sequences without a premature stop codon. Starting from the raw public reads, TCRdb applied fastp trimming at Q25, assembled clones with MiXCR and retained in-frame beta chains. Here each entry gathers all rows of one CDR3 protein and keeps the most common genes and DNA. TCRdb's processing, not the authors', yielded these V and J calls. The sample table contains roughly 140,000 distinct CDR3 sequences; only one count was recorded for approximately 72% of them. Together, the top ten hold about 20% of the sample.

Worth noting for this clonotype: The antigen it recognizes is unknown. A much larger clone differs from this one at a single base, so this may be a read error.

RNA was extracted from bulk unsorted tissue and checked for quality with a NanoDrop ND-1000 and an Agilent 2100. Newly diagnosed lung cancer patients without prior chemotherapy who had been admitted for thoracic surgery in China between August and November 2014 were enrolled as donors. Anyone who had undergone radiotherapy or chemotherapy before, or who had another cancer at the same time, was left out of the study. Surgical tissue pieces of roughly 1-2.2 cm3 were preserved in RNAlater solution and stored at -80 °C until use. The TCR originated in a man aged 60 to 75 with small cell lung cancer. Specimen: lung tumor tissue. The chain was built from TRBV4-1 and TRBJ2-3, and TRBD2 matches 12 of the central bases. The DNA is as follows: TGCGCCAGTCTAGCGGGAGGGAGCACAGATAGGCAGTATTTT. Its translation is CASLAGGSTDRQYF.